What follows describes a single T cell receptor (beta chain). The target of this receptor is not known. Base qualities are missing; no much larger clone stands one base away. Trimming takes 5 bases off V and 5 bases off J; junction bases not matched to a gene: 7. Inclusive of the bounding cysteine and phenylalanine, the CDR3 is 14 residues long. Only the CDR3 portion is preserved as DNA: 42 bases, with reading frame beginning at the first base. Library preparation was by multiplex PCR. The sequencer listed for this sample is Illumina HiSeq 4000. To build TCR beta libraries, CDR3 regions were amplified by Arm-PCR using iRepertoire HTBI primers. PCR products were gel purified before sequencing. Processing in the source paper ran as follows. Gene usage analysis of CDR3 amino acid clonotypes relied on the 60 or so TRBV and around 14 TRBJ segments identified across samples. COPE and FqMerger were used to merge filtered high-quality paired reads into contigs. BLAST was used to align contigs to IMGT TRBV, TRBD and TRBJ reference genes, and CDR3 was defined according to IMGT. Highly expanded clones were defined as clonotypes with a frequency above 0.1%. Repertoire diversity was measured by Shannon entropy, and V-J evenness by the Gini coefficient. A clonotype found in more than one individual was treated as public. TCRdb reran the public reads through fastp at Q25 and MiXCR, keeping productive beta chains. All rows with the same CDR3 protein become a single entry with the most common DNA and genes. The V and J calls come from TCRdb's annotation, not from the publication. This sample lists over 350,000 distinct CDR3 sequences; 13% to 15% were detected once. Jointly, the top ten make up over 15% of the sample.

This sample's time point label indicates: newly diagnosed GD, antithyroid drugs for less than 3 months. For both TCR sequencing and RNA sequencing, RNA was extracted from PBMCs using TRIzol. Graves' disease was diagnosed according to American Thyroid Association guidelines. Patients for the study were recruited at an endocrinology department in Xi'an, China. Each patient gave approximately 8.8 milliliters of peripheral blood, collected in an EDTA anticoagulant tube. PBMCs were isolated by Ficoll Paque Plus density gradient separation without further T cell sorting. An Agilent 2100 Bioanalyzer and agarose gel were used to check RNA quality, and a NanoDrop 2000 was used to measure RNA concentration. This sample stems from a study of regulatory T cells in long-lasting Graves disease listed by TCRdb under 2021. Regarding the study in general: In the newly diagnosed Graves' disease group, patients had been taking antithyroid drugs for less than 3 months. Persistent Graves' disease patients were compared with newly diagnosed Graves' disease patients by peripheral blood TCR sequencing and RNA sequencing. The study was conducted in China and was registered as a clinical trial. A total of about 33 samples underwent TCR sequencing, from roughly 13 patients with persistent Graves' disease and around 20 patients with newly diagnosed Graves' disease.

General findings and caveats noted by the study authors: The authors noted that the small sample size was a limitation that may lower accuracy. Lower TCR Shannon entropy and fewer highly expanded clones were observed in persistent Graves' disease patients than in newly diagnosed patients, which suggested clonal expansion. Only peripheral blood was studied, because thyroid tissue, the primary lesion, was inaccessible. Persistent disease showed preferential use of TRBV28, TRBJ1-2 and TRBJ2-5, whereas newly diagnosed disease favored TRBV20-1 and TRBJ2-1. Only the TCR beta chain was sequenced and analyzed. Patients with persistent disease shared more public clonotypes (over 2,500) than newly diagnosed patients did (around 980).

The same sample was also studied in work on T cells in Graves' hyperthyroidism and ophthalmopathy. The second study's paper adds: Stable Graves' hyperthyroidism was defined as the absence of progression to ophthalmopathy over 18 months of follow-up. Hyperthyroidism patients were newly diagnosed, had a disease duration of under 2 months, and were aged 18 to 65 years. Any patient with an uncontrolled infection, another autoimmune disease, pregnancy or lactation was excluded. Diagnoses were established on the basis of clinical symptoms, serum thyroxine and TRAb, thyroid ultrasound, and orbital computed tomography. For the first round of RT-PCR on the TCR CDR3, the HTBI primer set was used together with the Qiagen OneStep RT-PCR kit. Most expanded thyroid clonotypes (frequency above 0.001) were also detected in blood, a finding suggesting that blood repertoires may reflect thyroid immune responses. A model built on a 13 V-J signature distinguished ophthalmopathy from stable hyperthyroidism, reaching about 89% sensitivity and around 81% specificity in cross-validation and 80%/75% in testing. In validation, the model predicted progression to ophthalmopathy a median of 6.5 months before onset, with 70% to 71% sensitivity and roughly 73% specificity. A discovery cohort of approximately 97 patients, roughly 45 with Graves' ophthalmopathy and under 60 with stable Graves' hyperthyroidism, was used to find distinguishing TCR V-J signatures. Prospective prediction of ophthalmopathy was tested in an independent validation cohort of 18 to 20 hyperthyroidism patients and 15 to 17 patients who later progressed to ophthalmopathy. The approximately 97 discovery patients were randomly divided into training and test sets at a 7:3 ratio. The study also compared thyroid tissue and blood T-cell repertoires from about six Graves' hyperthyroidism patients. After blood sampling, hyperthyroidism patients were treated with methimazole at a starting dose of 30 mg daily, and ophthalmopathy patients were treated with high-dose intravenous methylprednisolone. Libraries were constructed in a second round of multiplex PCR, after which size selection and purification were performed. Paired-end sequencing of the libraries was performed with 100 bp reads on an Illumina HiSeq2000. SOAPnuke was used to process the raw data, with reads discarded if the reads contained adapters or uncalled bases, had a mean Phred below 15, or lacked an exact constant-primer or identifier match. High-quality paired reads were merged using COPE v1.2.5, and each unique nucleotide sequence was defined as a clonotype. MiTCR v1.1 was used to align clonotypes to the IMGT TRBV, TRBD and TRBJ reference segments. Only V-J combinations with frequency above 0.0001, covering about 99% of repertoires, were analysed. The TCS score was defined as F50 (clonal expansion) divided by E x V (chaos), with BLOSUM62-based TCRdist calculated between CDR3 peptides within each V-J. Welch's t-statistics and random forest reduced roughly 540 V-J features to 10 to 15, which were used in a naive Bayes classifier (R e1071). No statistical method was used to fix the sample size in advance, and group allocation was not hidden from the investigators. TCR Vbeta CDR3 sequencing of 120 to 150 peripheral blood samples (over 40 ophthalmopathy, 75 to 80 hyperthyroidism and roughly 17 progressor patients) is reported in the paper.

The sequencing here drew on peripheral blood mononuclear cells (PBMCs), taken at new diagnosis, from a patient treated with antithyroid drugs. Recombination connected TRBV12-3 or TRBV12-4 to TRBJ2-5, and TRBD1 matches 8 of the central bases. The source of this sequence is a woman aged 45-59 years with Graves disease. Donor details come from another sample of the same person, matched by shared clones. The CDR3 corresponds to CASSRDRTGETQYF. The sequence in DNA is TGTGCCAGCAGTAGGGACAGGACAGGGGAGACCCAGTACTTC.